The TCR beta chain described here comes from a study of Graves' ophthalmopathy and Graves' hyperthyroidism (dated by TCRdb to between 2017 and 2018). Turning to the overall study: Peripheral blood was collected at initial diagnosis, prior to any treatment. In total, 135 blood samples were TCR-sequenced: roughly 45 ophthalmopathy, some 72 hyperthyroidism and roughly 17 hyperthyroidism-to-ophthalmopathy patients. Following sampling, methimazole starting at 30 mg daily was administered to hyperthyroidism patients, and high-dose intravenous methylprednisolone was administered to ophthalmopathy patients. An independent validation cohort comprised roughly 20 hyperthyroidism patients and some 16 patients who later progressed from hyperthyroidism to ophthalmopathy. For training and testing, the 100 or so patients in the discovery cohort were randomly divided in a 7:3 ratio. In about 6 hyperthyroidism patients, T-cell repertoires of thyroid tissue and blood were compared. To explore V-J signatures that separate ophthalmopathy from hyperthyroidism, a discovery set of about 100 patients was enrolled, consisting of fewer than 45 with ophthalmopathy and some 59 with stable hyperthyroidism. TCR beta repertoire signatures were used to distinguish Graves' ophthalmopathy from Graves' hyperthyroidism and to predict progression to ophthalmopathy.

Stable hyperthyroidism was defined as no progression to ophthalmopathy within 18 months of follow-up. The hyperthyroidism patients were 18 to 65 years old and newly diagnosed, with a disease duration of less than 2 months. Patients with other autoimmune diseases, uncontrolled infections, pregnancy or lactation were excluded from the study. Diagnosis was based on clinical symptoms, serum thyroxine, TRAb, thyroid ultrasound and orbital computed tomography. Ficoll-Paque density gradient centrifugation was used to isolate PBMCs from about 10 ml of fresh peripheral blood. Total RNA was extracted with Trizol reagent and quality-checked on an Agilent 2100 Bioanalyzer. For repertoire sequencing, the TCR beta CDR3 regions were amplified from RNA transcripts. The first round was an RT-PCR using HTBI primers with the Qiagen OneStep RT-PCR kit, and this first round was followed by a second-round multiplex PCR, then size selection and purification. Libraries were sequenced on an Illumina HiSeq2000 using paired-end 100 bp reads. As for the original processing: SOAPnuke was used to process the reads, throwing out any read that had adapters, had uncalled bases, had a mean Phred below 15, or lacked an exact constant-primer or identifier match. COPE v1.2.5 was used to merge high-quality paired reads. Each unique nucleotide sequence was defined as a clonotype, and clonotypes were aligned to IMGT TRB V, D and J references with MiTCR v1.1. Analysis was restricted to V-J combinations with a frequency above 0.0001, which covered about 99% of repertoires. For each V-J combination, a TCR clonal expansion and chaos score was defined as the ratio of F50 clonal expansion to chaos observed in the TCRdist matrix. Welch's t-statistics and random forest were used to narrow the features down to about a dozen V-J combinations, which were then fed into a naive Bayes classifier. The similarity between thyroid and blood repertoires was quantified using the Morisita-Horn index. The raw public reads went through TCRdb reprocessing: fastp at Q25, MiXCR clone calling, in-frame beta chains kept. Entries are consolidated by CDR3 protein sequence, retaining the most common genes and DNA. V and J calls and clone size were set by TCRdb, not the authors. The sample data list 500,000 to 700,000 distinct CDR3 sequences, and about 24% of these were observed just once. More than 5.5% of the sample lies in the top ten.

Concerning this clonotype itself: What antigen it recognizes has not been identified. There are no base qualities to consult, and no much larger clone falls within one base.

What the work shows at the level of the full study, not this receptor alone: In validation, the model predicted ophthalmopathy progression with about 70% sensitivity and around 72% specificity; some 13 predicted patients were CT-confirmed with GO in a median of approximately 6.5 months. Sample size was not predetermined statistically, and investigators were not blinded to group allocation. Most expanded thyroid clonotypes with a frequency above 0.001 also appeared in blood, which suggests that blood repertoires may reflect the immune response in the thyroid. In cross-validation, the 13-signature model distinguished ophthalmopathy from stable hyperthyroidism with approximately 85% sensitivity and about 84% specificity, and in the test set the corresponding values were approximately 80% and 68%.

The CDR3 runs 12 amino acids, cysteine and phenylalanine included. Only the CDR3 portion is preserved as DNA: 36 bases, with reading frame beginning at the first base. Germline trimming amounts to 2 bases on V and 8 bases on J, with 2 as the count of junction bases outside the gene matches. For CDR1 and CDR2, the germline V gene (reference sequence) lists SGHAT and FQDESV. The chain joins TRBV11-1 to TRBJ1-2; 7 nucleotides in the junction match TRBD1. The source of this sequence is a young woman with stable Graves' hyperthyroidism. Some clones in this sample may be carry-over from other donors' samples. Donor details come from another sample of the same person, matched by shared clones. The sample comprised peripheral blood. CDR3 protein: CASSLTGAGYTF. The DNA reads TGTGCCAGCAGCTTAACAGGGGCCGGCTACACCTTC.